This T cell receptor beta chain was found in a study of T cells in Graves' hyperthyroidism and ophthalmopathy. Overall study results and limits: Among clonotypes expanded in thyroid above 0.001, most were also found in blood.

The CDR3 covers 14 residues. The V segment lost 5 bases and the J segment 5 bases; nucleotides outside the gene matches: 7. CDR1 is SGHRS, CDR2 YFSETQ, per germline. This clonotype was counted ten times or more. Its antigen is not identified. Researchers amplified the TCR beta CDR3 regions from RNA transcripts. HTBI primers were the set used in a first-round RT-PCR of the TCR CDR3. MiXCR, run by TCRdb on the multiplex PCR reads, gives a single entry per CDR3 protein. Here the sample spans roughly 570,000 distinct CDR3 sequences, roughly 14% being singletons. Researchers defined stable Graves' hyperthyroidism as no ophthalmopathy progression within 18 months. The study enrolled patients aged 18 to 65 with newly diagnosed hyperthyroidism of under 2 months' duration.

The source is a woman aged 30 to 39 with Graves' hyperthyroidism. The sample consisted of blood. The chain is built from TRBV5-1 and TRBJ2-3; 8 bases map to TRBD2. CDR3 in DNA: TGCGCCAGCAGGAGAGCGGGGGAAGGAGATACGCAGTATTTT. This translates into CASRRAGEGDTQYF. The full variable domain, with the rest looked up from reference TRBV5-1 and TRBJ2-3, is KAGVTQTPRYLIKTRGQQVTLSCSPISGHRSVSWYQQTPGQGLQFLFEYFSETQRNKGNFPGRFSGRQFSNSRSEMNVSTLELGDSALYLCASRRAGEGDTQYFGPGTRLTVL.